A single sample is the source of the 23 T cell receptor beta chains below, sequenced in a study of cytomegalovirus exposure and HLA in healthy donors. PCR used 60 Vbeta primers and 13 Jbeta primers. Produced via immunoSEQ multiplex PCR; TCRdb's table is partial and in-frame only. The sample consists of about 170,000 clones, over 70% of them appearing once. Sample: PBMCs. These receptors originate from a woman aged 25 to 45 in good health and CMV-seropositive.

V usage is TRBV19 and J usage is TRBJ1-5; possible D gene TRBD1, 5 bases. The CDR3 runs to 14 residues. Trimming removed 3 bases at V and 6 bases at J, with 12 bases between. Per germline, CDR1 LNHDA and CDR2 SQIVND (reference sequence). CDR3 sequence: CASSMTQDTQPQHF. CDR3 sequence (DNA): TGTGCCAGTAGTATGACACAGGATACTCAGCCCCAGCATTTT.

This chain links TRBV7-2 with TRBJ2-5, with TRBD1 matching 8 bases. The CDR3 totals 14 residues. Germline-derived CDR1 and CDR2 are SGHTA and FQGNSA. The V and J ends lost 5 bases and 4 bases, in that order; junction bases with no gene match: 6. CDR3 coding DNA: TGTGCCAGCAGCCTAGAACAGGGGGGAGAGACCCAGTACTTC. Its protein is CASSLEQGGETQYF.

This clone was observed a handful of times. The chain employs TRBV2 and TRBJ1-5, with D perhaps TRBD1 (5 bases). V shed 5 bases and J shed 3 bases, with 11 bases lying between them. The CDR3 is 14 residues long. The germline V gene encodes CDR1 SNHLY and CDR2 FYNNEI. In DNA form, the CDR3 reads TGTGCCAGCAGTTCAGGGTCGCCCAATCAGCCCCAGCATTTT. This encodes CASSSGSPNQPQHF.

This chain joins TRBV18 and TRBJ2-7, with D possibly matching TRBD1 (5 bases). Per the germline V gene, CDR1 is KGHSH and CDR2 is LQKENI. Trimming stripped 0 bases from V and 6 bases from J, with 12 bases between. CDR3 size: 14 residues. For the CDR3, the DNA is TGTGCCAGCTCACCACCGGCAGGGCCTGGCGAGCAGTACTTC. Its translation: CASSPPAGPGEQYF.

The CDR3 DNA reads as TGTGCCAGCATGAAAGCTCTTTTGAATCAGCCCCAGCATTTT. Protein sequence: CASMKALLNQPQHF. J is TRBJ1-5 and V is TRBV28; D gene uncertain. The V gene's germline CDR1 is MDHEN and CDR2 SYDVKM. The CDR3 totals 14 residues. Between the trimmed V and J ends, which lost 7 bases and 4 bases, there was a span of 14 bases.

This chain connects TRBV29-1 to TRBJ1-2; possible D gene TRBD1, 6 bases. The CDR3 runs to 13 residues. Trimming cost V 6 bases and J 8 bases, with 19 bases left between them. The germline V gene encodes CDR1 SQVTM and CDR2 ANQGSEA. The CDR3 DNA reads as TGCAGCGTCGCACACGTAGGGGGTAGGGGCTACACCTTC. Translated: CSVAHVGGRGYTF.

The rearrangement links TRBV28 to TRBJ1-2, with TRBD1 matching over 7 bases. Germline V gives CDR1 MDHEN, CDR2 SYDVKM. The V gene end was trimmed by 10 bases and the J gene end by 5 bases; junction bases not matched to a gene: 16. This CDR3 region has 15 residues. The CDR3 sequence is CATDQSQGLAYGYTF. The CDR3 nucleotides are TGTGCCACCGACCAATCACAGGGGTTGGCGTATGGCTACACCTTC.

The chain links TRBV15 to TRBJ2-1; D is possibly TRBD1 (6 bases). CDR1 and CDR2 (germline): LNHNV, YYDKDF (reference sequence). V lost 4 bases to trimming and J lost 10 bases, with 14 bases between them. CDR3 length: 13 residues. CDR3 bases: TGTGCCACCAGCAATGACTGGGGGCTCGAGCAGTTCTTC. This sequence encodes CATSNDWGLEQFF.

The genes are TRBV7-9 and TRBJ2-2; 7 bases are a match to TRBD2. With V trimmed by 11 bases and J by 3 bases, 12 bases remained unmatched. This CDR3 is built from 15 residues. Germline CDR1 reads SEHNR; CDR2 reads FQNEAQ (reference sequence). The DNA for the CDR3 is TGTGCCCAGGGACGGCGGGGGATTGACACCGGGGAGCTGTTTTTT. Residues: CAQGRRGIDTGELFF.

Concerning this clone: The same CDR3 is also encoded by other DNA sequences in this sample. V is TRBV5-1 and J is TRBJ2-7, with TRBD1 matching over 7 bases. With V trimmed by 0 bases and J by 3 bases, 3 bases remained unmatched. The germline CDR1 and CDR2 sequences are SGHRS and YFSETQ. The CDR3 is 14 residues long. DNA of the CDR3: TGCGCCAGCAGCTTGGGACAGGGCCTCTACGAGCAGTACTTC. Translation gives CASSLGQGLYEQYF.

This chain links TRBV11-3 with TRBJ2-2; a possible D gene is TRBD1 (5 bases). There are 13 residues in the CDR3. Germline V gives CDR1 SGHNT, CDR2 YENEEA. The V and J ends lost 1 base and 7 bases respectively, with 7 bases between them. CDR3 sequence (DNA): TGTGCCAGCAGCTTAGTGGGGCACGGGGAGCTGTTTTTT. This codes for CASSLVGHGELFF.

As concerns this clone: The same CDR3 arises from other DNA sequences in this sample as well. The J gene is TRBJ2-1, the V gene TRBV28; TRBD2 matches 16 bases. The length of the CDR3 is 16 residues. J lost 7 bases, V lost 6 bases, and 6 bases had no gene match. Per germline, CDR1 MDHEN and CDR2 SYDVKM. CDR3 loop: CASSSGLAGGINEQFF. The CDR3 DNA reads TGTGCCAGCAGCTCGGGACTAGCGGGAGGGATTAATGAGCAGTTCTTC.

The chain couples TRBV30 to TRBJ1-4; perhaps TRBD1 as D (6 bases). This CDR3 is 14 amino acids long. The germline V gene has CDR1 GTSNPN and CDR2 SVGIG (reference sequence). V lost 0 bases and J lost 3, with 8 bases in between. Here the CDR3 reads CAWSVGAANEKLFF. The CDR3 DNA is TGTGCCTGGAGTGTGGGGGCAGCTAATGAAAAACTGTTTTTT. Complete variable domain (other parts from reference TRBV30 and TRBJ1-4): SQTIHQWPATLVQPVGSPLSLECTVEGTSNPNLYWYRQAAGRGLQLLFYSVGIGQISSEVPQNLSASRPQDRQFILSSKKLLLSDSGFYLCAWSVGAANEKLFFGSGTQLSVL.

The chain couples TRBV9 to TRBJ1-3; D is ambiguous. This CDR3 contains 13 residues. CDR1 and CDR2 (germline): SGDLS, YYNGEE. V shed 4 bases and J shed 0 bases, with 5 bases lying between them. The CDR3 reads CASSFNSGNTIYF. Written as DNA, the CDR3 is TGTGCCAGCAGCTTCAACTCTGGAAACACCATATATTTT.

The chain employs TRBV5-1 and TRBJ2-1; D possibly corresponds to TRBD1 (6 bases). Trimming took off 2 bases at V and 5 bases at J, with 14 bases between the two ends. The CDR3 sequence is 15 residues long. From germline, CDR1 is SGHRS and CDR2 YFSETQ. In nucleotides, the CDR3 is TGCGCCAGCAGCTTCACAGGGAGTAGGGACAATGAGCAGTTCTTC. Protein: CASSFTGSRDNEQFF.

The gene calls are TRBV11-3 and TRBJ1-1, with no clear D. The CDR3 sequence is 14 residues long. Per the germline V gene, CDR1 is SGHNT and CDR2 is YENEEA. Trimming removed 5 bases at V and 0 bases at J, with 10 bases between. The CDR3: CASSGGLMNTEAFF. DNA for the CDR3: TGTGCCAGCAGCGGCGGCCTCATGAACACTGAAGCTTTCTTT.

DNA of the CDR3: TGCGCCAGCAGCCAAGATCCCTCAGGGTGGGGCAATGAGCAGTTCTTC. It encodes CASSQDPSGWGNEQFF. This chain joins TRBV4-1 and TRBJ2-1; tentative D call: TRBD1 (5 bases). The CDR3 has 16 amino acids. Germline V gene lookup returns CDR1 MGHRA and CDR2 YSYEKL. With 0 bases removed from V and 6 bases from J, the gap between germline ends came to 15 bases.

Here the CDR3 DNA reads TGTGCCACCAGCAGAGATCCCGGACAGGGGGAGACCCAGTACTTC. Amino acids: CATSRDPGQGETQYF. The chain uses TRBV15 and TRBJ2-5; 9 positions agree with TRBD1. Germline lookup yields CDR1 LNHNV and CDR2 YYDKDF (reference sequence). Losses at the gene ends were 0 bases for V and 5 bases for J; bases not matched to a gene: 4. The length of the CDR3 is 15 residues.

The sample holds a few counts of this clone. This chain uses TRBV2 with TRBJ2-1; D perhaps matches TRBD2 (5 bases). Trimming removed 7 bases from V and 4 bases from J, with 20 bases in between. The CDR3 is made up of 16 amino acids. CDR1 and CDR2 from the germline V gene are SNHLY and FYNNEI. CDR3: CASKGLWSGVYNEQFF. CDR3 DNA sequence: TGTGCCAGCAAAGGACTGTGGAGCGGAGTATACAATGAGCAGTTCTTC.

This chain links TRBV15 with TRBJ2-2; TRBD2 might be the D (6 bases). Germline values: CDR1 LNHNV, CDR2 YYDKDF (reference sequence). The CDR3 consists of 15 residues. Trimming took off 1 base at V and 0 bases at J, with 6 bases between the two ends. The CDR3 DNA reads as TGTGCCACCAGCAGAGCGGGAGCGAACACCGGGGAGCTGTTTTTT. This encodes CATSRAGANTGELFF.

The chain is built from TRBV28 and TRBJ2-7; the match to TRBD2 covers 7 bases. Germline V gene sequence: CDR1 MDHEN, CDR2 SYDVKM. Unmatched junction bases numbered 7, after V lost 3 bases and J lost 2 bases. The length of the CDR3 is 15 residues. The CDR3 coding sequence is TGTGCCAGCAGTTTCAGTCCTAGCGGTCCCTACGAGCAGTACTTC. It is translated as CASSFSPSGPYEQYF. Drawing the rest from reference TRBV28 and TRBJ2-7, the complete variable domain is DVKVTQSSRYLVKRTGEKVFLECVQDMDHENMFWYRQDPGLGLRLIYFSYDVKMKEKGDIPEGYSVSREKKERFSLILESASTNQTSMYLCASSFSPSGPYEQYFGPGTRLTVT.

This clone was recorded only once. The chain has TRBV30 and TRBJ2-5, with D possibly being TRBD1 (5 bases). Per germline, CDR1 GTSNPN and CDR2 SVGIG (reference sequence). Trimming left V 4 bases short and J 1 base short, with 10 bases between. The CDR3 sequence is 13 residues long. The CDR3 region has the DNA TGTGCCTGGAAAGGAGACAGCCAAGAGACCCAGTACTTC. Encoded protein: CAWKGDSQETQYF.

This clone was counted a few times. The J gene is TRBJ2-5, the V gene TRBV6-5; 7 positions match TRBD1. Per germline, CDR1 MNHEY and CDR2 SVGAGI. This CDR3 has 13 amino acids. V lost 6 bases, J lost 1 base, and 2 bases stayed unmatched. CDR3 region: CASRRDSQETQYF. In DNA, the CDR3 is TGTGCCAGCAGACGGGACAGCCAAGAGACCCAGTACTTC.